One sample yielded the 15 T cell receptor beta chains listed below, sequenced in a study of OX40 agonist ivuxolimab in advanced cancers. The method was immunoSEQ multiplex PCR; TCRdb's version includes in-frame clones alone and lacks a portion of them. Of under 85,000 clones in the sample, around 90% were seen once. The sequenced sample was CD4+ or CD8+ T cells sorted from blood, obtained in a trial of the OX40 agonist ivuxolimab. The receptors stem from an adult with an advanced solid tumor such as melanoma, head and neck, liver or kidney cancer.

This clone was detected once. The V call is TRBV28, the J call TRBJ2-7, with 8 bases aligning to TRBD1. The CDR3 extends over 14 amino acids. Trimming removed 5 bases from V and 6 bases from J; junction bases left unmatched: 9. Germline CDR1 and CDR2: MDHEN and SYDVKM. The DNA of the CDR3 is TGTGCCAGCAGTGCCACCGAACAGGGGGGCGAGCAGTACTTC. Protein: CASSATEQGGEQYF.

The chain joins TRBV5-6 to TRBJ1-1; the D is unclear. The CDR3 sequence is 13 residues long. The germline CDR1 and CDR2 sequences are SGHDT and YYEEEE. The ends were cut back, 4 bases at V and 0 bases at J, with 7 bases in the middle. This CDR3 reads CASSVGMNTEAFF. In nucleotides, the CDR3 is TGTGCCAGCAGCGTCGGGATGAACACTGAAGCTTTCTTT.

This clone came up once. The CDR3 nucleotides read TGTGCCAGTAGTATAGCAGGGATCGATGGCTACACCTTC. Protein sequence: CASSIAGIDGYTF. V gene TRBV19 combines with J gene TRBJ1-2, with TRBD1 as a possible D gene (5 bases). The CDR3 sequence is 13 residues long. Deletions cut 1 base from V and 6 bases from J, with 9 bases between. Germline V gene sequence: CDR1 LNHDA, CDR2 SQIVND (reference sequence).

The rearrangement uses TRBV19 and TRBJ1-4, with a possible D match to TRBD1 (5 bases). The germline V gene encodes CDR1 LNHDA and CDR2 SQIVND (reference sequence). The CDR3 spans 13 residues. Trimming stripped 5 bases from V and 5 bases from J, with 9 bases between. CDR3 DNA sequence: TGTGCCAGTAGTTACCGGGACAATGAAAAACTGTTTTTT. The encoded protein is CASSYRDNEKLFF.

The J gene is TRBJ2-5, the V gene TRBV9, with D uncertain. The V end lost 4 bases, the J end lost 6 bases, and 10 bases lay between the germline ends. This CDR3 is built from 12 residues. Germline loops: CDR1 SGDLS, CDR2 YYNGEE. The CDR3 sequence: CASSRDGQTQYF. The CDR3 nucleotides read TGTGCCAGCAGCAGAGACGGACAGACCCAGTACTTC.

The chain has TRBV6-6 and TRBJ1-5; tentatively, D is TRBD1 (5 bases). Germline CDR1 is MNHNY and CDR2 is SVGAGI (reference sequence). The CDR3 has 13 amino acids. Trimming shortened V by 6 bases and J by 11 bases, and 17 bases separated the two germline ends. The CDR3 protein is CASRKTSRETQHF. CDR3 nucleotides: TGTGCCAGCAGGAAGACCAGCAGGGAGACCCAGCATTTT.

The V call is TRBV4-1, the J call TRBJ2-4; D is undetermined. The CDR3 is 11 residues long. Germline CDR1 is MGHRA and CDR2 is YSYEKL. V was shortened by 0 bases and J by 11 bases, with 5 bases between the two germline ends. The CDR3 here is CASSQDSFQYF. The CDR3 bases are TGCGCCAGCAGCCAAGACTCGTTTCAGTACTTC.

This clone came up once. The rearrangement joins TRBV7-8 to TRBJ1-2; D might be TRBD1 (5 bases). Trimming pared 5 bases from V and 5 bases from J, leaving 9 bases between. Germline V gives CDR1 SGHVS, CDR2 FQNEAQ. The CDR3 extends over 12 amino acids. CDR3 in amino acids: CASSGHGYGYTF. The CDR3 nucleotides read TGTGCCAGCAGCGGACACGGTTATGGCTACACCTTC.

The V gene is TRBV20-1, the J gene TRBJ1-1, with 10 nucleotides matching TRBD1. CDR3 size: 11 residues. Unmatched junction bases numbered 7, after V lost 7 bases and J lost 11 bases. Looked up from germline, CDR1 is DFQATT and CDR2 is SNEGSKA (reference sequence). In DNA form, the CDR3 reads TGCAGTGTCCCGGACAGGGGGTATGCTTTCTTT. Amino acid sequence: CSVPDRGYAFF.

The rearrangement links TRBV9 to TRBJ2-3; TRBD2 agrees at 9 bases. From germline, CDR1 is SGDLS and CDR2 YYNGEE. There are 18 residues in the CDR3. V lost 1 base to trimming and J lost 4 bases; unmatched junction nucleotides: 13. The CDR3 DNA follows: TGTGCCAGCAGCGTAAGCGCCGGCGGGGGGGCAAGTGCAGATACGCAGTATTTT. Its translation: CASSVSAGGGASADTQYF.

The genes are TRBV4-3 and TRBJ1-5; D unresolved. The V and J ends lost 4 bases and 3 bases respectively, with 16 bases between them. The germline V gene has CDR1 LGHNA and CDR2 YSLEER. The CDR3 has 16 amino acids. CDR3 sequence (DNA): TGCGCCAGCAGCCCCTCCCCGGGCATCTTCAATCAGCCCCAGCATTTT. As protein: CASSPSPGIFNQPQHF.

The genes are TRBV6-5 and TRBJ1-1; 7 bases are a match to TRBD1. CDR1 MNHEY and CDR2 SVGAGI come from the germline V gene. The CDR3 is 13 amino acids. J lost 3 bases, V lost 2 bases, and 0 bases had no gene match. CDR3 protein: CASSYQGDTEAFF. The DNA for the CDR3 is TGTGCCAGCAGTTACCAGGGGGACACTGAAGCTTTCTTT.

J is TRBJ2-7 and V is TRBV11-1; tentatively, D is TRBD2 (5 bases). The V end was cut by 5 bases, the J end by 4 bases, with 9 bases between. Per germline, CDR1 SGHAT and CDR2 FQDESV (reference sequence). The CDR3 spans 12 residues. The CDR3 here is CASSRTGYEQYF. The CDR3 DNA is TGTGCCAGCAGCCGGACTGGGTACGAGCAGTACTTC. Drawing the rest from reference TRBV11-1 and TRBJ2-7, the complete variable domain is EAEVAQSPRYKITEKSQAVAFWCDPISGHATLYWYRQILGQGPELLVQFQDESVVDDSQLPKDRFSAERLKGVDSTLKIQPAELGDSAMYLCASSRTGYEQYFGPGTRLTVT.

Concerning this clone itself: Here the CDR3 omits its conserved ending phenylalanine or tryptophan, so a read error is the likely source. The DNA is left out, because the CDR3 cannot be placed on it with certainty; the CDR3 is given as TCRdb lists it. The chain uses TRBV5-1 and TRBJ1-2. The CDR3 spans 13 residues, counting both ends. Germline V gene lookup returns CDR1 SGHRS and CDR2 YFSETQ. CDR3 loop: CASSLAGRTTTID.

The CDR3 here is CASSPWAFNEQFF. CDR3 sequence (DNA): TGTGCCAGCAGCCCCTGGGCGTTCAATGAGCAGTTCTTC. The chain joins TRBV5-8 to TRBJ2-1; no reliable D call. Deletions cut 4 bases from V and 6 bases from J, with 11 bases between. This CDR3 has 13 amino acids. Germline CDR1 SGHTS, CDR2 YDEGEE.